Below are 19 T cell receptor beta chains sequenced from a single sample in a study of cytomegalovirus exposure and HLA in healthy donors. A multiplex PCR was run with 60 Vbeta primers and 13 Jbeta primers. Sequencing was performed with immunoSEQ multiplex PCR; in TCRdb, only in-frame clones are kept and a portion is missing. This sample has 100,000 to 150,000 clones, with more than 9% found just once. The specimen sequenced was PBMCs. The receptor set was obtained from a woman between 18 and 29 years old in good health and CMV-seropositive.

The J gene is TRBJ1-5, the V gene TRBV6-1; possible D gene TRBD1, 5 bases. Germline V gives CDR1 MNHNS, CDR2 SASEGT. The CDR3 runs to 14 residues. V lost 4 bases to trimming and J lost 0 bases, with 7 bases between them. CDR3 loop: CASSATGSNQPQHF. The CDR3 bases are TGTGCCAGCAGTGCCACAGGTAGCAATCAGCCCCAGCATTTT.

This clone was observed a few times. In DNA, the CDR3 is TGTGCCACAGGGGGCGCCGGGGGAGAGACCCAGTACTTC. It translates to CATGGAGGETQYF. This rearrangement joins TRBV19 to TRBJ2-5, with TRBD1 matching 8 bases. V lost 10 bases to trimming and J lost 4 bases; unmatched junction nucleotides: 8. The CDR3 sequence is 13 residues long. The germline V gene has CDR1 LNHDA and CDR2 SQIVND (reference sequence).

The rearrangement links TRBV5-6 to TRBJ2-1; 10 nucleotides align to TRBD2. V lost 5 bases to trimming and J lost 4 bases; unmatched junction nucleotides: 9. CDR1 is SGHDT and CDR2 is YYEEEE in the germline V gene. This CDR3 region has 16 residues. This chain's CDR3 is CASRPASGSVYNEQFF. CDR3 DNA: TGTGCCAGCAGACCCGCTAGCGGGAGTGTATACAATGAGCAGTTCTTC.

This clone was counted only a few times. The gene calls are TRBV30 and TRBJ1-1; D gene uncertain. V shed 5 bases and J shed 5 bases, with 9 bases lying between them. The CDR3 covers 11 residues. Germline V CDR1 and CDR2: GTSNPN, SVGIG (reference sequence). This chain's CDR3 is CAWELGTEAFF. CDR3 DNA sequence: TGTGCCTGGGAACTCGGGACTGAAGCTTTCTTT.

This clone was counted between two and nine times. CDR3 DNA sequence: TGCGCCAGCAGCTTGGAGCCAGGGGGAAACTATGGCTACACCTTC. Translation: CASSLEPGGNYGYTF. The chain has TRBV5-1 and TRBJ1-2, with 7 bases aligning to TRBD1. From germline, CDR1 is SGHRS and CDR2 YFSETQ. The CDR3 runs 15 residues. With V trimmed by 0 bases and J by 2 bases, 4 bases remained unmatched.

V is TRBV28 and J is TRBJ2-1; maybe TRBD2 (6 bases). The CDR3 contains 17 residues. Germline V lookup: CDR1 MDHEN, CDR2 SYDVKM. The V and J ends lost 6 bases and 10 bases respectively, with 28 bases between them. CDR3 sequence: CASRTGGGGTSRPEQFF. The CDR3 DNA reads as TGTGCCAGCAGGACTGGGGGTGGGGGGACGAGCCGCCCCGAGCAGTTCTTC.

This clone was seen more than once but under ten times. The rearrangement links TRBV6-1 to TRBJ2-7, with D tentatively TRBD2 (6 bases). The germline V gene has CDR1 MNHNS and CDR2 SASEGT. The CDR3 consists of 12 residues. The CDR3 coding sequence is TGTCAAAGCGGGCCACTGGGGCGGGAGCAGTACTTC. Protein sequence: CQSGPLGREQYF.

Only a few counts were recorded for this clone. CDR3: CASRTGVGNQPQHF. In DNA form, the CDR3 reads TGTGCCAGCAGAACAGGGGTTGGCAATCAGCCCCAGCATTTT. The chain has TRBV6-1 and TRBJ1-5, with TRBD1 matching over 7 bases. The CDR3 is 14 residues long. Trimming at V came to 6 bases and at J to 2 bases, leaving 4 bases not matched to a gene. Germline CDR1 reads MNHNS; CDR2 reads SASEGT.

This clone showed up just a few times. This CDR3 reads CSARDGGTQYF. In nucleotides, the CDR3 is TGCAGTGCTAGAGATGGCGGTACGCAGTATTTT. V and J are TRBV20-1 and TRBJ2-3; D gene ambiguous. V shed 0 bases and J shed 8 bases, with 6 bases lying between them. The CDR3 consists of 11 residues. Per germline, CDR1 DFQATT and CDR2 SNEGSKA (reference sequence).

The rearrangement joins TRBV2 to TRBJ2-7; D unresolved. This CDR3 is 15 amino acids long. Trimming cost V 2 bases and J 5 bases, with 16 bases left between them. CDR1 and CDR2 (germline): SNHLY, FYNNEI. The CDR3 spells CASSEQGVPHHEQYF. As DNA, the CDR3 is TGTGCCAGCAGTGAACAAGGAGTCCCCCATCACGAGCAGTACTTC.

The chain recombines TRBV25-1 with TRBJ2-1; TRBD2 matches at 7 bases. CDR1 is MGHDK, CDR2 SYGVNS, per germline. The V segment lost 7 bases and the J segment 8 bases; nucleotides outside the gene matches: 5. The CDR3 extends over 12 amino acids. The CDR3 DNA reads TGTGCCAGCACCCCAACTAGCGATGAGCAGTTCTTC. Its protein product is CASTPTSDEQFF. The entire variable domain, with the rest obtained from reference TRBV25-1 and TRBJ2-1, is as follows: EADIYQTPRYLVIGTGKKITLECSQTMGHDKMYWYQQDPGMELHLIHYSYGVNSTEKGDLSSESTVSRIRTEHFPLTLESARPSHTSQYLCASTPTSDEQFFGPGTRLTVL.

The chain joins TRBV30 to TRBJ2-7; 8 nucleotides agree with TRBD2. The germline gives CDR1 GTSNPN, CDR2 SVGIG (reference sequence). V lost 6 bases, J lost 7 bases, and 8 bases stayed unmatched. The CDR3 runs to 12 residues. CDR3 in amino acids: CACQAGVREQYF. Here the CDR3 DNA reads TGTGCCTGCCAAGCGGGAGTAAGGGAGCAGTACTTC. Drawing the rest from reference TRBV30 and TRBJ2-7, the complete variable domain is SQTIHQWPATLVQPVGSPLSLECTVEGTSNPNLYWYRQAAGRGLQLLFYSVGIGQISSEVPQNLSASRPQDRQFILSSKKLLLSDSGFYLCACQAGVREQYFGPGTRLTVT.

The sample holds a few counts of this clone. The chain uses TRBV7-6 and TRBJ1-1; D gene unclear. The V end lost 1 base, the J end lost 4 bases, and 7 bases lay between the germline ends. Germline V gene lookup returns CDR1 SGHVS and CDR2 FNYEAQ. The CDR3 extends over 13 amino acids. The CDR3 nucleotides read TGTGCCAGCAGCTTAGAACGGGGCACTGAAGCTTTCTTT. It translates to CASSLERGTEAFF.

This clone was counted between two and nine times. J is TRBJ2-7 and V is TRBV27; TRBD2 agrees at 8 bases. After removal of 2 bases from V and 2 bases from J, the junction contained 2 bases not matched to a gene. CDR3 length equals 14 residues. CDR1 is MNHEY and CDR2 is SMNVEV in the germline V gene (reference sequence). CDR3 in amino acids: CASSLKRETYEQYF. CDR3 bases: TGTGCCAGCAGTTTAAAGCGGGAGACCTACGAGCAGTACTTC.

The chain combines TRBV19 with TRBJ2-3; 12 bases are a match to TRBD2. The CDR3 contains 13 residues. Germline loops: CDR1 LNHDA, CDR2 SQIVND (reference sequence). The V segment lost 10 bases and the J segment 5 bases; nucleotides outside the gene matches: 4. This CDR3 reads CATSGRAGDTQYF. The CDR3 region has the DNA TGTGCCACTAGCGGGAGGGCCGGAGATACGCAGTATTTT.

This clone turned up a few times. The chain joins TRBV28 to TRBJ1-3; tentatively, D is TRBD1 (6 bases). Germline CDR1 reads MDHEN; CDR2 reads SYDVKM. V lost 1 base to trimming and J lost 3 bases, with 7 bases between them. The CDR3 is made up of 14 amino acids. CDR3 in DNA: TGTGCCAGCAGTTTATCAGGGGTTGGAAACACCATATATTTT. Translation: CASSLSGVGNTIYF. The full variable domain, in which reference TRBV28 and TRBJ1-3 provide the parts outside the CDR3, is DVKVTQSSRYLVKRTGEKVFLECVQDMDHENMFWYRQDPGLGLRLIYFSYDVKMKEKGDIPEGYSVSREKKERFSLILESASTNQTSMYLCASSLSGVGNTIYFGEGSWLTVV.

V is TRBV29-1 and J is TRBJ1-2; TRBD1 aligns across 10 bases. CDR1 and CDR2 (germline): SQVTM, ANQGSEA. This CDR3 comprises 13 residues. V lost 6 bases and J lost 4; bases outside the gene matches: 5. The CDR3 nucleotides are TGCAGCGTGACAGGGGGCTTCAGCTATGGCTACACCTTC. Its protein is CSVTGGFSYGYTF.

This clone was recorded a few times. The V gene is TRBV19, the J gene TRBJ1-4; TRBD1 matches at 10 bases. The length of the CDR3 is 15 residues. Trimming took 5 bases from V and 3 from J; bases not matched to a gene: 3. Germline V lookup: CDR1 LNHDA, CDR2 SQIVND (reference sequence). The CDR3 DNA sequence: TGTGCCAGTAGTGGGACAGGGGCTCCTAATGAAAAACTGTTTTTT. This sequence encodes CASSGTGAPNEKLFF. The complete variable domain, with remaining parts taken from reference TRBV19 and TRBJ1-4, reads DGGITQSPKYLFRKEGQNVTLSCEQNLNHDAMYWYRQDPGQGLRLIYYSQIVNDFQKGDIAEGYSVSREKKESFPLTVTSAQKNPTAFYLCASSGTGAPNEKLFFGSGTQLSVL.

The chain has TRBV10-3 and TRBJ1-3, with D possibly being TRBD1 (5 bases). Trimming pared 5 bases from V and 0 bases from J, leaving 11 bases between. This CDR3 region has 15 residues. CDR1 is ENHRY and CDR2 is SYGVKD in the germline V gene. This CDR3 reads CAISPDRNSGNTIYF. For the CDR3, the DNA is TGTGCCATCAGTCCAGACAGAAACTCTGGAAACACCATATATTTT.